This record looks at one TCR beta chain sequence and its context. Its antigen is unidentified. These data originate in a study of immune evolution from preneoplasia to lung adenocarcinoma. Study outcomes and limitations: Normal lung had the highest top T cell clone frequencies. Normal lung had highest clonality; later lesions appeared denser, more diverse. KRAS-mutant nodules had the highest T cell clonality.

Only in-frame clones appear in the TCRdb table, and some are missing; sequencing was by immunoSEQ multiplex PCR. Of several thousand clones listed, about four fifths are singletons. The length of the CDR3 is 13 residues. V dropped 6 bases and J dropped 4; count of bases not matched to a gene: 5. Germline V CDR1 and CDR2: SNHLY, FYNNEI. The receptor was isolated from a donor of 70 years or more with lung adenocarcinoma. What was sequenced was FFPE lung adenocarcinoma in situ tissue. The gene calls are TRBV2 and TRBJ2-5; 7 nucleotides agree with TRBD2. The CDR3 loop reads CASSRGGVETQYF. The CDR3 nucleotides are TGTGCCAGCAGCCGGGGAGGGGTAGAGACCCAGTACTTC.